The clone carrying this T cell receptor (beta chain) appeared many times. Time point specified: patch test 2, 6 weeks after DPC sensitization. Treatment in this sample: therapeutic diphenylcyclopropenone sensitization with weekly scalp DPC. One entry per CDR3 protein, called by TCRdb with MiXCR from the RACE reads. Of 42,000 or so distinct CDR3 sequences listed, approximately 9% were seen once; the top ten hold 15%. The sample is drawn from a study of human T cells and chemical hapten exposure. This clonotype was obtained from a woman between 40 and 55 years old with alopecia areata. Some clones in this sample may be carry-over from other donors' samples. The material sequenced was whole blood, taken in connection with sensitization to the hapten diphenylcyclopropenone (DPC).

The chain's CDR3 is CASSFGDRESYEQYF. The CDR3 region has the DNA TGCGCCAGCAGCTTTGGGGACCGCGAATCCTACGAGCAGTACTTC. This sequence joins TRBV5-1 and TRBJ2-7, with D perhaps given as TRBD1 or TRBD2 (5 bases each). V shed 2 bases and J shed 1 base, with 13 bases lying between them. This CDR3 has 15 amino acids. Germline assignment: CDR1 SGHRS and CDR2 YFSETQ.